The present T cell receptor beta chain was sequenced within a study of response to subunit inactivated influenza vaccine. TCRdb itself ran the RT-PCR reads through MiXCR, one entry per CDR3 protein. Seen here are about 780,000 distinct CDR3 sequences, under 20% observed once, and the top ten hold roughly 11%. The study's findings and limits: Authors proposed each seasonal influenza vaccination draws in few new T cells.

Turning to this clonotype: The antigen is undetermined.

The specimen comprised PBMCs from blood, sampled 5 days after vaccination. This clonotype was obtained from a man between 50 and 59 years old who received an inactivated influenza vaccine.

The CDR3 spells CASSPRQAAEAFF. As DNA, the CDR3 is TGTGCCAGCAGTCCTCGACAGGCCGCTGAAGCTTTCTTT. The chain has TRBV6-6 and TRBJ1-1; D possibly corresponds to TRBD1 (6 bases). Per the germline V gene, CDR1 is MNHNY and CDR2 is SVGAGI (reference sequence). V lost 5 bases, J lost 6 bases, and 13 bases lay in between. This CDR3 has 13 amino acids.